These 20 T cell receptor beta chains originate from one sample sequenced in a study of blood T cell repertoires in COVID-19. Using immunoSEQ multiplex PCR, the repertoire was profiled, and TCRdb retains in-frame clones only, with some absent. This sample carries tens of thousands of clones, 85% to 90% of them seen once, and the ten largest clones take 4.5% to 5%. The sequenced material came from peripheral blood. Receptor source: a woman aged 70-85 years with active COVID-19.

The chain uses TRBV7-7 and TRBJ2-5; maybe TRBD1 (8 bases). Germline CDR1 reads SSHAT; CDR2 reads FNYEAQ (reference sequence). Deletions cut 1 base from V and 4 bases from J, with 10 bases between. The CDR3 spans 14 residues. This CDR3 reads CASSLDRGGETQYF. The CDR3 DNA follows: TGTGCCAGCAGCTTAGACAGGGGGGGAGAGACCCAGTACTTC.

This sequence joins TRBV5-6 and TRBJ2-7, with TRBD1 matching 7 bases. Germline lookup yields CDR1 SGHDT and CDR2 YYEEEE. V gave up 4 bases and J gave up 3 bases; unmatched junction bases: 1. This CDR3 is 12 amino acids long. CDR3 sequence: CASSGDSYEQYF. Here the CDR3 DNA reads TGTGCCAGCAGCGGGGACAGCTACGAGCAGTACTTC.

The CDR3 reads CASSPKTSGGFDEQFF. CDR3 DNA: TGCGCCAGCAGCCCGAAGACTAGCGGGGGGTTTGATGAGCAGTTCTTC. The chain recombines TRBV5-1 with TRBJ2-1; 13 bases are shared with TRBD2. Germline CDR1 and CDR2: SGHRS and YFSETQ. This CDR3 is built from 16 residues. The J segment lost 8 bases and the V segment lost 4 bases, leaving 9 bases of the junction unmatched.

CDR3 residues: CASTLGRGYEQYF. The CDR3 DNA reads as TGTGCCAGCACCCTAGGTCGGGGCTACGAGCAGTACTTC. This chain joins TRBV11-3 and TRBJ2-7, with D perhaps TRBD2 (5 bases). Looked up from germline, CDR1 is SGHNT and CDR2 is YENEEA. The ends were cut back, 7 bases at V and 3 bases at J, with 13 bases in the middle. This CDR3 region has 13 residues.

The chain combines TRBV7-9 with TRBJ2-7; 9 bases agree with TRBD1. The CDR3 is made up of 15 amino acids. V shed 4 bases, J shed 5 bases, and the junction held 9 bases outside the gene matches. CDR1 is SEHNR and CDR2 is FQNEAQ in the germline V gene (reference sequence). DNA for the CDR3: TGTGCCAGCAGCTCCTCCGGGACAGGGATCAACGAGCAGTACTTC. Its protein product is CASSSSGTGINEQYF.

For the CDR3, the DNA is TGTGCCAGCAGGACACCCATTGGTAACACTGAAGCTTTCTTT. Amino acid sequence: CASRTPIGNTEAFF. The gene calls are TRBV2 and TRBJ1-1, with unresolved D. The CDR3 totals 14 residues. V lost 6 bases and J lost 2, with 13 bases in between. Germline CDR1 and CDR2: SNHLY and FYNNEI.

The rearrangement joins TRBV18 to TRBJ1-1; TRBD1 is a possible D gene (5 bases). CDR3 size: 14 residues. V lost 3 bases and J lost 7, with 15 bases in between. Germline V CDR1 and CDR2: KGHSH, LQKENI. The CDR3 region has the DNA TGTGCCAGCTCACCCCGCGGGGGGGATGATGAAGCTTTCTTT. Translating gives CASSPRGGDDEAFF.

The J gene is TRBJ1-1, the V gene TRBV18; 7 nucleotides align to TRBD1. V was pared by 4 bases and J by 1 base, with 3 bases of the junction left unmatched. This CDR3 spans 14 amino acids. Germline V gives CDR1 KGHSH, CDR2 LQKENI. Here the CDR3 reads CASSLTGKNTEAFF. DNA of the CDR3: TGTGCCAGCTCACTGACAGGGAAGAACACTGAAGCTTTCTTT.

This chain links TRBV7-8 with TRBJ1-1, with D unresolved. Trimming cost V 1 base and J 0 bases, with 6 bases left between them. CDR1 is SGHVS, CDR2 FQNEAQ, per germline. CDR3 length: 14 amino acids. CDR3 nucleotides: TGTGCCAGCAGCTTAGGTTCTGTGAACACTGAAGCTTTCTTT. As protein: CASSLGSVNTEAFF.

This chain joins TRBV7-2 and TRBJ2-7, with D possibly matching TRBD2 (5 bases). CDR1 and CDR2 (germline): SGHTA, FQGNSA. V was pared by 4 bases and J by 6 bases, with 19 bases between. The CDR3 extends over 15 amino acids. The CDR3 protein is CASSSGPSTTGEQYF. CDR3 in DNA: TGTGCCAGCAGCTCAGGACCTAGCACTACTGGCGAGCAGTACTTC.

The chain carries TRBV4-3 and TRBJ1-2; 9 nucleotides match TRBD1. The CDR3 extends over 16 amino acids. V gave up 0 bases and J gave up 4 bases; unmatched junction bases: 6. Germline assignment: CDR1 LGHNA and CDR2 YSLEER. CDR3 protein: CASSQDGTGHLYGYTF. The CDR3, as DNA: TGCGCCAGCAGCCAAGATGGGACAGGGCACCTCTATGGCTACACCTTC.

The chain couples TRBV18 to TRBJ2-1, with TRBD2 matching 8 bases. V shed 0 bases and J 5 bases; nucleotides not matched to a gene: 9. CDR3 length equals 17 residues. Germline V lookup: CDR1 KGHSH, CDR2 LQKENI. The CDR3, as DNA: TGTGCCAGCTCACCACCCGCGCAGCGGGGGCCAAACAATGAGCAGTTCTTC. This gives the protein CASSPPAQRGPNNEQFF.

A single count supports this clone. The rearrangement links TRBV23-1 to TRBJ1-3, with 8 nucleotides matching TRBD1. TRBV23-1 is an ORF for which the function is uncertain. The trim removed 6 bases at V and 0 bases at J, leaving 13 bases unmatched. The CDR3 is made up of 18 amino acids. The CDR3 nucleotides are TGCGCCAGCAGCCTCCACCGGGACAGGTCCCGCTCTGGAAACACCATATATTTT. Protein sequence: CASSLHRDRSRSGNTIYF.

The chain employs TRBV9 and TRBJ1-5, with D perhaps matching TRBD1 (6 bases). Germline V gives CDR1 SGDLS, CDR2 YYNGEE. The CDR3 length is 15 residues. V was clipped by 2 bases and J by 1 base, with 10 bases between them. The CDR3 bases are TGTGCCAGCAGCGTGTCAGGGGTGAGCAATCAGCCCCAGCATTTT. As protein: CASSVSGVSNQPQHF.

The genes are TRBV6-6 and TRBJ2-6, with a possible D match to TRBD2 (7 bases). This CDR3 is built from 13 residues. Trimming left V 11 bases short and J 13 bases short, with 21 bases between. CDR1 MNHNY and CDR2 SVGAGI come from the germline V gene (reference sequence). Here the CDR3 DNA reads TGTGCCGGGGGCCCGCGGGGGACTGAAGTCCTGACTTTC. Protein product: CAGGPRGTEVLTF.

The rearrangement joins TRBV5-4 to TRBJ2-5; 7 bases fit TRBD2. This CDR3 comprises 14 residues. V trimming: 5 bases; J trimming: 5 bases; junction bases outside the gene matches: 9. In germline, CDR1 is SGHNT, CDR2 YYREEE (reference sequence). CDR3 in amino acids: CASSSQTSPETQYF. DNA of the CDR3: TGTGCCAGCAGTTCCCAGACTAGCCCGGAGACCCAGTACTTC.

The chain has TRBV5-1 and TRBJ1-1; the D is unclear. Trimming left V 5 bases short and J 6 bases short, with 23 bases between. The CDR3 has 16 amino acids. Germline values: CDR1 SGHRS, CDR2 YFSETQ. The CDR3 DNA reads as TGCGCCAGCAGTTCTCTCTTTTTAACTGCGGGGTCTGAAGCTTTCTTT. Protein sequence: CASSSLFLTAGSEAFF.

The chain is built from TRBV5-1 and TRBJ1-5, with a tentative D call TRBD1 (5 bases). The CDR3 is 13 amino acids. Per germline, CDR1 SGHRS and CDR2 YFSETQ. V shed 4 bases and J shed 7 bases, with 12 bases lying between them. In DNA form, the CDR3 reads TGCGCCAGCAGCCCCGGGGGAGGACAGCCCCAGCATTTT. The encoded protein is CASSPGGGQPQHF.

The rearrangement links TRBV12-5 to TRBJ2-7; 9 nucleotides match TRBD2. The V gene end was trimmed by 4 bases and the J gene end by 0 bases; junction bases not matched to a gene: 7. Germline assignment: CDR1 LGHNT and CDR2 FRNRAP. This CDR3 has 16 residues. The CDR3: CASGSRQRGVSYEQYF. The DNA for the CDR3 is TGTGCTAGTGGTTCCCGTCAGCGGGGGGTCTCCTACGAGCAGTACTTC.

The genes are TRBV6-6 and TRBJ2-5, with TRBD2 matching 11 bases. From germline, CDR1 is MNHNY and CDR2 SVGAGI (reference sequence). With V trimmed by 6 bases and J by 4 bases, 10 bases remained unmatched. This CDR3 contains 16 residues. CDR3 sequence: CASRDRLAGGLETQYF. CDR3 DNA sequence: TGTGCCAGCAGGGATCGATTAGCGGGGGGGCTAGAGACCCAGTACTTC.